Each of the 29 T cell receptor beta chains below was sequenced from the same sample in a study of regulatory T cells in long-lasting Graves disease. Described time point: newly diagnosed GD, antithyroid drugs for less than 3 months. PBMC-extracted RNA yielded the TCR library. In building TCR beta libraries, iRepertoire HTBI primers were used together with Arm-PCR of CDR3 regions. One entry per CDR3 protein, called by TCRdb with MiXCR from the multiplex PCR reads. The data contain around 450,000 distinct CDR3 sequences, around 15% of them seen just once; the ten biggest clones take up 12%. These sequences were also reported in another study, on T cells in Graves' hyperthyroidism and ophthalmopathy.

Specimen: peripheral blood mononuclear cells (PBMCs), collected at new diagnosis, from a patient treated with antithyroid drugs. The source of these receptors is a man aged 40-49 years with Graves disease.

As for this clonotype: A read error is possible here, since a much larger clone lies one base away. The genes are TRBV2 and TRBJ1-4; the match to TRBD1 covers 8 bases. CDR3 length: 15 amino acids. Germline values: CDR1 SNHLY, CDR2 FYNNEI. The CDR3 loop is CASRATGAINEELFF. CDR3 coding DNA: TGTGCCAGCAGGGCGACAGGGGCTATTAATGAAGAACTGTTTTTT.

This chain joins TRBV7-9 and TRBJ2-7, with TRBD2 matching 9 bases. The CDR3 runs 16 residues. The V gene's germline CDR1 is SEHNR and CDR2 FQNEAQ (reference sequence). V lost 2 bases to trimming and J lost 2 bases; unmatched junction nucleotides: 7. CDR3 region: CASSLSSSGAPYEQYF. The CDR3 nucleotides are TGTGCCAGCAGCTTATCGTCTAGCGGGGCTCCCTACGAGCAGTACTTC.

J is TRBJ1-5 and V is TRBV20-1; D is unclear. The CDR3 totals 12 residues. V lost 5 bases, J lost 5 bases, and 10 bases lay in between. Germline CDR1 and CDR2: DFQATT and SNEGSKA (reference sequence). This chain's CDR3 is CSASRVDQPQHF. CDR3 coding DNA: TGCAGTGCTTCTAGGGTCGATCAGCCCCAGCATTTT.

A few counts support this clonotype. This sequence joins TRBV24-1 and TRBJ1-2, with D hard to call. Germline CDR1 KGHDR, CDR2 SFDVKD. The V and J ends lost 3 bases and 4 bases respectively, with 5 bases between them. This CDR3 is built from 12 residues. As DNA, the CDR3 is TGTGCCACCAGTGATGCAGTCTATGGCTACACCTTC. Translating gives CATSDAVYGYTF.

About this clonotype itself: Given a much more abundant clone one base away, this may be a read error. Because it lacks the conserved phenylalanine or tryptophan at the end, this CDR3 is likely a read error. CDR3 in amino acids: CAWRPPLVYNEQFL. CDR3 nucleotides: TGTGCCTGGAGACCCCCGCTAGTGTACAATGAGCAGTTCCTC. The chain uses TRBV30 and TRBJ2-1, with no clear D. This CDR3 spans 14 amino acids. The V end lost 3 bases, the J end lost 4 bases, and 13 bases lay between the germline ends. Germline-derived CDR1 and CDR2 are GTSNPN and SVGIG (reference sequence).

Regarding this clonotype: This may come from a read error, since a much larger clone is one base off. J is TRBJ2-1 and V is TRBV6-1, with TRBD2 identical over 15 bases. Germline CDR1 MNHNS, CDR2 SASEGT. The CDR3 loop spans 17 amino acids. The V gene end was trimmed by 2 bases and the J gene end by 10 bases; junction bases not matched to a gene: 9. The CDR3 loop reads CASSERVGLAGGNEQFF. As DNA, the CDR3 is TGTGCCAGCAGTGAAAGGGTGGGACTAGCGGGAGGCAACGAGCAGTTCTTC.

This sequence joins TRBV12-3 or TRBV12-4 and TRBJ2-7, with D uncertain. This CDR3 is 12 amino acids long. The V end was cut by 6 bases, the J end by 4 bases, with 10 bases between. CDR3 region: CASSHDGYEQYF. CDR3 DNA sequence: TGTGCCAGCAGCCACGATGGGTACGAGCAGTACTTC.

As for this clonotype: A much more abundant neighbour one base away suggests this may be a read error. This chain uses TRBV11-2 with TRBJ2-1; 7 positions match TRBD1. CDR3 length: 11 residues. V lost 7 bases and J lost 10; bases outside the gene matches: 4. The V gene's germline CDR1 is SGHAT and CDR2 FQNNGV. In DNA, the CDR3 is TGTGCCAGCATGAACAGGGGCGAGCAGTTCTTC. Translated: CASMNRGEQFF.

There are a few counts of this clonotype. This chain connects TRBV7-8 to TRBJ2-5, with 7 bases lining up with TRBD2. CDR1 and CDR2 (germline): SGHVS, FQNEAQ. The CDR3 totals 17 residues. With V trimmed by 3 bases and J by 4 bases, 14 bases remained unmatched. The CDR3 is CASSFFGGRGKGETQYF. CDR3 DNA sequence: TGTGCCAGCAGCTTCTTTGGTGGGAGGGGTAAGGGAGAGACCCAGTACTTC. Together with reference TRBV7-8 and TRBJ2-5, the CDR3 gives the full variable domain: GAGVSQSPRYKVAKRGQDVALRCDPISGHVSLFWYQQALGQGPEFLTYFQNEAQLDKSGLPSDRFFAERPEGSVSTLKIQRTQQEDSAVYLCASSFFGGRGKGETQYFGPGTRLLVL.

This clonotype was counted at least ten times. J is TRBJ2-1 and V is TRBV20-1; 8 nucleotides agree with TRBD1. V lost 3 bases and J lost 6; bases outside the gene matches: 13. The V gene's germline CDR1 is DFQATT and CDR2 SNEGSKA (reference sequence). This CDR3 is 16 amino acids long. The CDR3 protein is CSASGVGRGLSNEQFF. DNA of the CDR3: TGCAGTGCTAGTGGGGTCGGCAGGGGGCTGTCCAATGAGCAGTTCTTC.

A word on this clonotype: A much larger clone differs from this one at a single base, so this may be a read error. This chain connects TRBV11-2 to TRBJ2-1; 12 bases fit TRBD2. The CDR3 is made up of 15 amino acids. The germline gives CDR1 SGHAT, CDR2 FQNNGV. CDR3 amino acids: CDSSSRLAGVVEQFF. The CDR3 nucleotides read TGTGACAGCAGCTCACGACTAGCGGGAGTGGTTGAGCAGTTCTTC.

This clonotype was seen more than once but under ten times. CDR3 residues: CASSLRPETNYGYTF. As DNA, the CDR3 is TGTGCCAGCAGCTTAAGGCCAGAGACTAACTATGGCTACACCTTC. The chain combines TRBV7-3 with TRBJ1-2, with D unclear. V shed 1 base and J shed 0 bases, with 9 bases lying between them. From germline, CDR1 is SGHTA and CDR2 FQGTGA. The CDR3 loop spans 15 amino acids.

This clonotype has just a few counts. The chain employs TRBV27 and TRBJ1-1, with 12 bases fitting TRBD1. V lost 5 bases and J lost 1; bases outside the gene matches: 8. The CDR3 has 17 amino acids. Germline CDR1 reads MNHEY; CDR2 reads SMNVEV (reference sequence). In DNA, the CDR3 is TGTGCCAGCAGTCCACGGGACAGGGGGCATTCGAACACTGAAGCTTTCTTT. Its protein is CASSPRDRGHSNTEAFF.

In its sample, this clonotype was seen many times. V is TRBV7-6 and J is TRBJ2-3; 10 positions match TRBD1. This CDR3 spans 17 amino acids. In germline, CDR1 is SGHVS, CDR2 FNYEAQ. V lost 3 bases to trimming and J lost 3 bases; unmatched junction nucleotides: 9. As DNA, the CDR3 is TGTGCCAGCAGCTTCCGGGACAGGGGCTCTAGAACAGATACGCAGTATTTT. Its protein is CASSFRDRGSRTDTQYF.

The CDR3 loop is CASSLGTPASVQETQYF. CDR3 nucleotides: TGTGCCAGCAGCTTAGGGACACCGGCATCTGTTCAAGAGACCCAGTACTTC. The J gene is TRBJ2-5, the V gene TRBV7-9; perhaps TRBD1 as D (5 bases). The V gene's germline CDR1 is SEHNR and CDR2 FQNEAQ (reference sequence). The CDR3 is 17 amino acids. Trimming removed 1 base from V and 2 bases from J, with 17 bases in between.

This clonotype was recorded many times. The gene calls are TRBV2 and TRBJ2-7, with 8 bases identical to TRBD1. After removal of 7 bases from V and 7 bases from J, the junction contained 9 bases not matched to a gene. CDR3 length equals 13 residues. CDR1 is SNHLY and CDR2 is FYNNEI in the germline V gene. CDR3 nucleotide sequence: TGTGCCAGCACCACGGACAGGGTGGGGGAGCAGTACTTC. Its protein is CASTTDRVGEQYF.

This clonotype was counted ten times or more. The chain has TRBV5-4 and TRBJ2-3; 7 bases are shared with TRBD2. The CDR3 extends over 13 amino acids. Germline V gene sequence: CDR1 SGHNT, CDR2 YYREEE (reference sequence). The ends lost 5 bases at V and 4 bases at J; junction bases unmatched: 4. The CDR3 sequence: CASRREPADTQYF. CDR3 DNA: TGTGCCAGCAGGCGGGAGCCCGCAGATACGCAGTATTTT.

This clonotype was recorded many times. This chain connects TRBV24-1 to TRBJ2-1, with D possibly TRBD2 on 6 matching bases. CDR1 and CDR2 (germline): KGHDR, SFDVKD. This CDR3 has 13 residues. With 2 bases removed from V and 7 bases from J, the gap between germline ends came to 8 bases. The DNA for the CDR3 is TGTGCCACCAGTGATTATGGAGGGAATGAGCAGTTCTTC. Protein sequence: CATSDYGGNEQFF.

The table lists this clonotype with a few counts. Sequence at one end of the junction differs from germline and may be a read error. V gene TRBV30 combines with J gene TRBJ1-3; D is undetermined. This CDR3 is built from 14 residues. Germline V gives CDR1 GTSNPN, CDR2 SVGIG (reference sequence). The CDR3 DNA follows: TGTGCCTGGAGAGCCCGACGCTCTGGAAGCACCATATATTTT. Amino acid sequence: CAWRARRSGSTIYF. The full variable domain, its missing parts supplied by reference TRBV30 and TRBJ1-3, is SQTIHQWPATLVQPVGSPLSLECTVEGTSNPNLYWYRQAAGRGLQLLFYSVGIGQISSEVPQNLSASRPQDRQFILSSKKLLLSDSGFYLCAWRARRSGSTIYFGEGSWLTVV.

This clonotype occurred many times. J is TRBJ2-2 and V is TRBV6-1; 12 bases are shared with TRBD2. The CDR3 runs 18 residues. The V and J ends lost 4 bases and 2 bases, in that order; junction bases with no gene match: 8. CDR1 MNHNS and CDR2 SASEGT come from the germline V gene. The CDR3 loop is CASSGRTSGIGNTGELFF. In nucleotides, the CDR3 is TGTGCCAGCAGTGGACGGACTAGCGGGATAGGAAACACCGGGGAGCTGTTTTTT.

The table lists this clonotype with many counts. The rearrangement uses TRBV6-1 and TRBJ2-3; either TRBD1 or TRBD2 may supply D (5 bases each). The CDR3 length is 14 residues. Trimming removed 6 bases from V and 2 bases from J, with 12 bases in between. CDR1 and CDR2 (germline): MNHNS, SASEGT. The chain's CDR3 is CASSVRDLTDTQYF. Written as DNA, the CDR3 is TGTGCCAGCAGCGTCCGGGACCTCACAGATACGCAGTATTTT.

This clonotype was recorded many times. The rearrangement links TRBV7-2 to TRBJ1-2; no firm D call. This CDR3 spans 11 amino acids. The V and J ends lost 4 bases and 4 bases respectively, with 4 bases between them. Germline values: CDR1 SGHTA, CDR2 FQGNSA. DNA of the CDR3: TGTGCCAGCAGCTCCCTCTATGGCTACACCTTC. This encodes CASSSLYGYTF.

Comments on this clonotype: With only one base between it and a far larger clone, this is likely a read error. The chain combines TRBV28 with TRBJ2-1; D might be TRBD1 or TRBD2, each matching 6 bases. The V gene lost 0 bases and the J gene lost 10 bases, with 25 bases spanning the gap. CDR1 and CDR2 (germline): MDHEN, SYDVKM. The length of the CDR3 is 18 residues. This CDR3 is CASSLWMPGAKSSYEQFF. The CDR3, as DNA: TGTGCCAGCAGTTTATGGATGCCGGGGGCTAAGAGTTCCTACGAGCAGTTCTTC.

The genes are TRBV5-1 and TRBJ2-7; tentatively, D is TRBD1 or TRBD2 (5 bases each). The CDR3 sequence is 15 residues long. Trimming left V 0 bases short and J 1 base short, with 11 bases between. CDR1 and CDR2 from the germline V gene are SGHRS and YFSETQ. The CDR3 bases are TGCGCCAGCAGCTTGGCCAGGGCGGGTTCCTACGAGCAGTACTTC. It translates to CASSLARAGSYEQYF.

In its sample, this clonotype was seen many times. The chain uses TRBV3-1 and TRBJ2-3; the D gene could be TRBD1 or TRBD2 (5 bases each). The CDR3 totals 18 residues. The germline gives CDR1 LGHDT, CDR2 YNNKEL (reference sequence). The V end was cut by 4 bases, the J end by 1 base, with 21 bases between. The CDR3 protein is CASSLPGPLLGGTDTQYF. The CDR3 nucleotides are TGTGCCAGCAGCCTCCCGGGACCGCTTCTTGGGGGCACAGATACGCAGTATTTT.

In this sample, this clonotype turned up many times. The chain links TRBV7-8 to TRBJ2-3, with D unresolved. The germline V and J ends were trimmed by 5 bases and 2 bases, with 23 bases remaining between them. Germline V gene sequence: CDR1 SGHVS, CDR2 FQNEAQ. The CDR3 is 18 amino acids. The CDR3 here is CASSRHISRLVNTDTQYF. For the CDR3, the DNA is TGTGCCAGCAGCCGACATATATCTAGGCTAGTCAACACAGATACGCAGTATTTT.

The chain couples TRBV4-1 to TRBJ2-7; D gene uncertain. The CDR3 extends over 13 amino acids. Germline V gene sequence: CDR1 MGHRA, CDR2 YSYEKL. V lost 0 bases and J 6 bases, leaving 9 bases between the germline ends. Written as DNA, the CDR3 is TGCGCCAGCAGCCAAGAGGCGACATCCGAGCAGTACTTC. Encoded protein: CASSQEATSEQYF.

As for this clonotype: A read error is possible here, since a much larger clone lies one base away. The rearrangement links TRBV5-6 to TRBJ2-5; no firm D call. There are 17 residues in the CDR3. The germline gives CDR1 SGHDT, CDR2 YYEEEE. The CDR3 region is CASSESWFRGIQESQYF. The CDR3, as DNA: TGTGCCAGCAGTGAAAGTTGGTTTCGCGGAATACAAGAGAGCCAGTACTTC.

The CDR3 sequence: CATSDFADTQYF. CDR3 nucleotide sequence: TGTGCCACCAGTGATTTTGCGGATACGCAGTATTTT. The chain combines TRBV24-1 with TRBJ2-3; D is undetermined. Germline V lookup: CDR1 KGHDR, CDR2 SFDVKD. Trimming left V 1 base short and J 6 bases short, with 4 bases between. The CDR3 covers 12 residues.